Following are 18 T cell receptor beta chains from one sample sequenced in a study of beta chain features in type 1 diabetes. Overall study findings and caveats: Moderately but significantly shorter TCRB CDR3s were found in Type 1 diabetes patients in all four CD4+ subsets.

The sequenced template was cDNA made from the entire isolated RNA. The method was immunoSEQ multiplex PCR; TCRdb's version includes in-frame clones alone and lacks a portion of them. The table lists 500,000 to 800,000 clones, around 12% of them singletons. No antigen is known for these receptors. The sequenced sample consisted of naive CD4+ T cells from blood. All receptors come from a man aged 25-45 years with type 1 diabetes.

This clone has just a few counts. The chain employs TRBV30 and TRBJ2-7; 7 bases fit TRBD1. This CDR3 comprises 12 residues. Germline V CDR1 and CDR2: GTSNPN, SVGIG (reference sequence). The V and J ends lost 5 bases and 2 bases, in that order; junction bases with no gene match: 3. The CDR3 nucleotides are TGTGCCTGGTCTACAGGGGCCTACGAGCAGTACTTC. It codes for CAWSTGAYEQYF.

This clone turned up a few times. This chain links TRBV4-1 with TRBJ1-1, with D unresolved. Germline V gene data show CDR1 as MGHRA and CDR2 as YSYEKL. Deletions cut 1 base from V and 4 bases from J, with 13 bases between. CDR3 length: 15 residues. CDR3 DNA sequence: TGCGCCAGCAGCCAAGGTGGGGTACTGGGCACTGAAGCTTTCTTT. Translating gives CASSQGGVLGTEAFF.

There are a few counts of this clone. CDR3 DNA sequence: TGCGCCAGCAGCTTGGCGGGACTAGCGAGTGCGGATGAGCAGTTCTTC. Encoded protein: CASSLAGLASADEQFF. The gene calls are TRBV5-1 and TRBJ2-1; 10 nucleotides agree with TRBD2. Germline V gene sequence: CDR1 SGHRS, CDR2 YFSETQ. V gave up 0 bases and J gave up 8 bases; unmatched junction bases: 8. This CDR3 is built from 16 residues.

The rearrangement links TRBV18 to TRBJ2-7, with D maybe TRBD1 (6 bases). Germline-derived CDR1 and CDR2 are KGHSH and LQKENI. This CDR3 is 14 amino acids long. The V and J ends lost 2 bases and 2 bases respectively, with 10 bases between them. DNA of the CDR3: TGTGCCAGCTCACCAAACTACAGGGCCTACGAGCAGTACTTC. It yields the protein CASSPNYRAYEQYF. The complete variable domain, with remaining parts taken from reference TRBV18 and TRBJ2-7, reads NAGVMQNPRHLVRRRGQEARLRCSPMKGHSHVYWYRQLPEEGLKFMVYLQKENIIDESGMPKERFSAEFPKEGPSILRIQQVVRGDSAAYFCASSPNYRAYEQYFGPGTRLTVT.

In regard to this clone: This sample also contains other DNA sequences that code for the same CDR3. The chain recombines TRBV20-1 with TRBJ2-5; D is unresolved. In germline, CDR1 is DFQATT, CDR2 SNEGSKA (reference sequence). Trimming cost V 5 bases and J 3 bases, with 4 bases left between them. The CDR3 runs 10 residues. CDR3 nucleotides: TGCAGTGCTGAAAAAGAGACCCAGTACTTC. Encoded protein: CSAEKETQYF.

This clone was seen a few times. The chain has TRBV29-1 and TRBJ2-1; D is unresolved. The CDR3 length is 11 residues. The germline V gene encodes CDR1 SQVTM and CDR2 ANQGSEA. Trimming pared 6 bases from V and 8 bases from J, leaving 11 bases between. CDR3 DNA: TGCAGCGTCAGTGTATTTCATGAGCAGTTCTTC. This gives the protein CSVSVFHEQFF.

This clone was counted between two and nine times. The chain uses TRBV19 and TRBJ1-1, with D tentatively TRBD1 (5 bases). Trimming pared 3 bases from V and 5 bases from J, leaving 10 bases between. The CDR3 is made up of 13 amino acids. Looked up from germline, CDR1 is LNHDA and CDR2 is SQIVND (reference sequence). The chain's CDR3 is CASSIQGGTEAFF. The CDR3 DNA reads TGTGCCAGTAGTATCCAGGGAGGGACTGAAGCTTTCTTT.

There are a few counts of this clone. This sequence joins TRBV7-9 and TRBJ2-1; D is possibly TRBD1 (8 bases). This CDR3 is built from 14 residues. V lost 0 bases and J lost 9, with 12 bases in between. Germline assignment: CDR1 SEHNR and CDR2 FQNEAQ (reference sequence). The CDR3 nucleotides are TGTGCCAGCAGCTTAGCGGACAGGGAGGGTGAGCAGTTCTTC. It yields the protein CASSLADREGEQFF.

This clone was counted a few times. The chain couples TRBV5-1 to TRBJ2-2, with unresolved D. There are 15 residues in the CDR3. With 1 base removed from V and 1 base from J, the gap between germline ends came to 8 bases. Germline V gene sequence: CDR1 SGHRS, CDR2 YFSETQ. CDR3 nucleotide sequence: TGCGCCAGCAGCTTGATCGAGAGGAACACCGGGGAGCTGTTTTTT. As protein: CASSLIERNTGELFF.

The V call is TRBV28, the J call TRBJ2-1; no firm D call. Trimming shortened V by 2 bases and J by 6 bases, and 23 bases separated the two germline ends. This CDR3 contains 18 residues. Germline values: CDR1 MDHEN, CDR2 SYDVKM. CDR3 coding DNA: TGTGCCAGCAGTTTAAGCGTAGCCAGCCCCACTTACGGCAATGAGCAGTTCTTC. Residues: CASSLSVASPTYGNEQFF.

Only a few counts were recorded for this clone. The chain carries TRBV5-1 and TRBJ2-3, with D possibly being TRBD2 (5 bases). The V and J ends lost 3 bases and 1 base respectively, with 18 bases between them. This CDR3 is built from 17 residues. Germline CDR1 is SGHRS and CDR2 is YFSETQ. CDR3 DNA: TGCGCCAGCAGCTACATCTCCGGGAACTCAGGCACAGATACGCAGTATTTT. Amino acid sequence: CASSYISGNSGTDTQYF.

The chain combines TRBV28 with TRBJ2-3, with D perhaps being TRBD1 or TRBD2 (6 bases each). The CDR3 loop spans 16 amino acids. CDR1 and CDR2 (germline): MDHEN, SYDVKM. Between the trimmed V and J ends, which lost 6 bases and 4 bases, there was a span of 20 bases. The CDR3 DNA sequence: TGTGCCAGCAGCCTATCATACGGGGGCAAGCCAGATACGCAGTATTTT. The encoded protein is CASSLSYGGKPDTQYF.

This clone was counted a few times. The CDR3 here is CASGGLGSPLHF. CDR3 DNA sequence: TGTGCCAGTGGGGGGCTAGGCTCACCCCTCCACTTT. The chain employs TRBV7-9 and TRBJ1-6; D perhaps matches TRBD1 (6 bases). The CDR3 runs to 12 residues. The germline V and J ends were trimmed by 9 bases and 10 bases, with 13 bases remaining between them. Germline values: CDR1 SEHNR, CDR2 FQNEAQ (reference sequence).

This rearrangement joins TRBV4-3 to TRBJ2-3; D is uncertain. CDR1 is LGHNA, CDR2 YSLEER, per germline. Deletions cut 1 base from V and 2 bases from J, with 10 bases between. This CDR3 has 15 amino acids. CDR3: CASSQVLQATDTQYF. The DNA of the CDR3 is TGCGCCAGCAGCCAAGTCCTCCAAGCCACAGATACGCAGTATTTT.

The chain has TRBV18 and TRBJ2-7; D may be TRBD2 (6 bases). Deletions cut 8 bases from V and 2 bases from J, with 13 bases between. The CDR3 totals 13 residues. The germline CDR1 and CDR2 sequences are KGHSH and LQKENI. CDR3 in amino acids: CASAAGTAYEQYF. The CDR3 DNA follows: TGTGCCAGCGCGGCCGGGACTGCCTACGAGCAGTACTTC.

J is TRBJ2-7 and V is TRBV4-2; no clear D gene. Trimming took 1 base from V and 1 from J, leaving 8 bases between them. Germline CDR1 and CDR2: LGHNA and YNFKEQ. CDR3 length equals 14 residues. Here the CDR3 reads CASSQVTDSYEQYF. Written as DNA, the CDR3 is TGTGCCAGCAGCCAAGTAACAGATTCCTACGAGCAGTACTTC.

This clone was counted between two and nine times. The rearrangement links TRBV5-1 to TRBJ1-2, with no clear D. The CDR3 has 13 amino acids. Germline-derived CDR1 and CDR2 are SGHRS and YFSETQ. The germline V and J ends were trimmed by 0 bases and 2 bases, with 5 bases remaining between them. The CDR3 nucleotides read TGCGCCAGCAGCTTGGCCCCGAACTATGGCTACACCTTC. This translates into CASSLAPNYGYTF.

V is TRBV7-9 and J is TRBJ2-2, with 7 nucleotides matching TRBD2. The CDR3 is made up of 14 amino acids. Germline values: CDR1 SEHNR, CDR2 FQNEAQ (reference sequence). V lost 4 bases to trimming and J lost 4 bases; unmatched junction nucleotides: 3. The CDR3 DNA reads as TGTGCCAGCAGCTCAGCGGGGCGCACCGGGGAGCTGTTTTTT. Translated: CASSSAGRTGELFF.